This T cell receptor (beta chain) was profiled in a study of vaccination and CD4 T cells after COVID-19. Study details: Post-vaccine specimens were obtained a median about 70 days after dose two (range 14 to 241).

Germline V CDR1 and CDR2: MDHEN, SYDVKM. Trimming removed 11 bases from V and 0 bases from J, with 7 bases in between. The CDR3 spans 11 residues. Cultured CD4+ T-cell DNA underwent Oncomine TCR Beta short-read sequencing. TCRdb processed the PCR reads anew with MiXCR; each CDR3 protein has one entry. The sample records some 11,000 distinct CDR3 sequences, about 45% being singletons. As to treatment: approximately nine-day PBMC culture with coronavirus spike peptide pools or control peptides (ViraFEST assay). The table lists this clonotype with a few counts. The antigen is undetermined. The origin of this receptor is a human donor who had recovered from COVID-19. The chain has TRBV28 and TRBJ1-2; no clear D gene. The sample taken for sequencing was CD4+ T cells from blood, cultured in vitro. CDR3 in DNA: TGTGCCGTAAGCTCTAACTATGGCTACACCTTC. Translating it yields CAVSSNYGYTF.